What follows are 31 T cell receptor beta chains derived from one specimen sequenced in a study of T cell repertoires in cytomegalovirus infection. TCRdb itself ran the reads through MiXCR, one entry per CDR3 protein. Here the sample spans under 800,000 distinct CDR3 sequences, approximately 24% being singletons. Sequenced material: CD8+ T cells from PBMCs. All receptors come from a human donor in good health (CMV status not recorded). Some clones in this sample may be carry-over from other donors' samples.

The rearrangement joins TRBV29-1 to TRBJ2-5, with a weak D call TRBD1 (5 bases). The CDR3 spans 13 residues. The germline V and J ends were trimmed by 8 bases and 0 bases, with 13 bases remaining between them. Germline CDR1 is SQVTM and CDR2 is ANQGSEA. The CDR3 nucleotides read TGCAGCTTCCAGGGTGGGTACCAAGAGACCCAGTACTTC. Translation: CSFQGGYQETQYF. The complete variable domain, with remaining parts taken from reference TRBV29-1 and TRBJ2-5, reads SAVISQKPSRDICQRGTSLTIQCQVDSQVTMMFWYRQQPGQSLTLIATANQGSEATYESGFVIDKFPISRPNLTFSTLTVSNMSPEDSSIYLCSFQGGYQETQYFGPGTRLLVL.

The chain is built from TRBV7-9 and TRBJ1-2; 10 bases are shared with TRBD1. The germline V gene encodes CDR1 SEHNR and CDR2 FQNEAQ (reference sequence). CDR3 length: 15 residues. With V trimmed by 5 bases and J by 4 bases, 7 bases remained unmatched. The CDR3: CASSQGQGSVYGYTF. Here the CDR3 DNA reads TGTGCCAGCAGCCAGGGACAGGGGAGCGTCTATGGCTACACCTTC.

This clonotype has a handful of counts. The CDR3 reads CASGMVDSNQPQHF. The CDR3 DNA follows: TGCGCCAGCGGGATGGTGGATAGCAATCAGCCCCAGCATTTT. This chain links TRBV4-1 with TRBJ1-5; no clear D. CDR1 MGHRA and CDR2 YSYEKL come from the germline V gene. The V gene lost 8 bases and the J gene lost 0 bases, with 11 bases spanning the gap. The CDR3 runs to 14 residues.

For this clonotype: This could be a read error, since a much larger clone is one nucleotide away. The rearrangement uses TRBV7-2 and TRBJ2-2; D tentatively reads TRBD1 or TRBD2 (5 bases each). The CDR3 totals 15 residues. Germline V gives CDR1 SGHTA, CDR2 FQGNSA. The V end lost 7 bases, the J end lost 7 bases, and 19 bases lay between the germline ends. CDR3 loop: CASTYTTGLIGELFF. In DNA form, the CDR3 reads TGTGCCAGCACCTACACAACGGGGCTTATCGGGGAGCTGTTTTTT.

This clonotype turned up a few times. The chain couples TRBV13 to TRBJ1-1; 8 nucleotides agree with TRBD1. This CDR3 contains 15 residues. After removal of 5 bases from V and 3 bases from J, the junction contained 8 bases not matched to a gene. CDR1 is PRHDT, CDR2 FYEKMQ, per germline (reference sequence). The CDR3 sequence is CASSATGGWDTEAFF. CDR3 nucleotides: TGTGCCAGCAGCGCTACAGGGGGTTGGGACACTGAAGCTTTCTTT.

This clonotype has just a few counts. This chain uses TRBV10-3 with TRBJ2-7; maybe TRBD2 (6 bases). Per the germline V gene, CDR1 is ENHRY and CDR2 is SYGVKD. The CDR3 covers 13 residues. Between the trimmed V and J ends, which lost 5 bases and 0 bases, there was a span of 8 bases. CDR3 protein: CAISPGSSYEQYV. The CDR3, as DNA: TGTGCCATCAGTCCCGGGAGCTCCTACGAGCAGTACGTC.

This clonotype has a count of ten or more. A read error is possible here, since a much larger clone lies one base away. This chain uses TRBV7-9 with TRBJ2-7; the D is unclear. Germline V CDR1 and CDR2: SEHNR, FQNEAQ (reference sequence). This CDR3 is built from 12 residues. V lost 1 base, J lost 2 bases, and 3 bases lay in between. CDR3 nucleotides: TGTGCCAGCAGCTTAGAGCCCTACGAGCAGTACTTC. It is translated as CASSLEPYEQYF.

This clonotype was detected only a few times. This chain links TRBV3-1 with TRBJ2-4; TRBD1 matches 10 bases. V lost 1 base and J lost 8; bases outside the gene matches: 11. This CDR3 is 17 amino acids long. CDR1 LGHDT and CDR2 YNNKEL come from the germline V gene (reference sequence). The DNA of the CDR3 is TGTGCCAGCAGCCAAGGGGACAGGGGTGCCCTTCGGGACATTCAGTACTTC. It is translated as CASSQGDRGALRDIQYF.

The rearrangement joins TRBV19 to TRBJ1-5, with a weak D call TRBD1 (6 bases). The germline V gene encodes CDR1 LNHDA and CDR2 SQIVND (reference sequence). This CDR3 contains 14 residues. With 5 bases removed from V and 4 bases from J, the gap between germline ends came to 12 bases. CDR3 in DNA: TGTGCCAGTAGTGCCGACAGGATTAATCAGCCCCAGCATTTT. Encoded protein: CASSADRINQPQHF.

In its sample, this clonotype was seen a few times. The chain is built from TRBV4-3 and TRBJ1-1; TRBD1 might be the D (5 bases). This CDR3 contains 14 residues. The V gene lost 4 bases and the J gene lost 2 bases, with 11 bases spanning the gap. Germline V gene lookup returns CDR1 LGHNA and CDR2 YSLEER. CDR3 sequence (DNA): TGCGCCAGCAGCCCGGGACTCTTCAACACTGAAGCTTTCTTT. Translating it yields CASSPGLFNTEAFF.

The chain combines TRBV6-2 or TRBV6-3 with TRBJ2-7, with D unclear. V gave up 4 bases and J gave up 3 bases, with 10 bases separating them. Germline lookup yields CDR1 MNHEY and CDR2 SVGEGT. This CDR3 has 13 residues. This CDR3 reads CASSFGMNYEQYV. In DNA form, the CDR3 reads TGTGCCAGCAGTTTTGGGATGAACTACGAGCAGTACGTC.

Ten or more counts support this clonotype. V is TRBV7-9 and J is TRBJ2-7, with D tentatively TRBD2 (6 bases). The CDR3 is made up of 12 amino acids. In germline, CDR1 is SEHNR, CDR2 FQNEAQ (reference sequence). V gave up 8 bases and J gave up 2 bases, with 10 bases separating them. The CDR3, as DNA: TGTGCCAGCGGGGGACTTCCCTACGAGCAGTACGTC. Amino acids: CASGGLPYEQYV.

The genes are TRBV10-3 and TRBJ2-7; D unresolved. The germline CDR1 and CDR2 sequences are ENHRY and SYGVKD. The CDR3 covers 12 residues. Trimming took off 0 bases at V and 7 bases at J, with 7 bases between the two ends. DNA of the CDR3: TGTGCCATCAGTGAGTCGGGTGAGGAGCAGTACTTC. It encodes CAISESGEEQYF.

CDR3 in amino acids: CASRATSGEGSRNEQFF. In DNA, the CDR3 is TGTGCCAGCAGGGCTACTAGCGGGGAGGGCAGTAGGAATGAGCAGTTCTTC. The V and J genes are TRBV6-5 and TRBJ2-1; 10 bases map to TRBD2. Germline-derived CDR1 and CDR2 are MNHEY and SVGAGI. The CDR3 has 17 residues. The V gene end was trimmed by 6 bases and the J gene end by 7 bases; junction bases not matched to a gene: 15.

Concerning this clonotype itself: An end of the junction does not agree with germline; a read error may underlie this. The chain employs TRBV4-1 and TRBJ2-1; D gene uncertain. The V gene's germline CDR1 is MGHRA and CDR2 YSYEKL. CDR3 length: 11 residues. The CDR3 is CASSEDGEQFF. CDR3 sequence (DNA): TGCGCCAGCAGCGAAGATGGTGAGCAGTTCTTC.

The chain joins TRBV19 to TRBJ1-5, with 7 nucleotides matching TRBD1. The germline V gene encodes CDR1 LNHDA and CDR2 SQIVND (reference sequence). V lost 6 bases and J lost 2; bases outside the gene matches: 4. There are 14 residues in the CDR3. CDR3 region: CASSRDSRNQPQHF. CDR3 DNA: TGTGCCAGTAGCCGGGACAGTCGCAATCAGCCCCAGCATTTT.

The table lists this clonotype with many counts. J is TRBJ2-7 and V is TRBV6-2 or TRBV6-3; either TRBD1 or TRBD2 may supply D (5 bases each). This CDR3 has 15 amino acids. Trimming shortened V by 7 bases and J by 0 bases, and 16 bases separated the two germline ends. Germline CDR1 is MNHEY and CDR2 is SVGEGT. The CDR3 is CASIFRGDRSYEQYF. In DNA, the CDR3 is TGTGCCAGCATCTTTAGGGGAGATCGCTCCTACGAGCAGTACTTC.

This clonotype was seen a few times. The V gene is TRBV27, the J gene TRBJ2-7; TRBD2 matches 14 bases. CDR3 size: 16 residues. Germline V gene lookup returns CDR1 MNHEY and CDR2 SMNVEV (reference sequence). V trimming: 5 bases; J trimming: 2 bases; junction bases outside the gene matches: 5. CDR3 sequence: CASSPQGLAGAYEQYV. The CDR3 nucleotides read TGTGCCAGCAGTCCTCAGGGACTAGCGGGGGCCTACGAGCAGTACGTC.

V gene TRBV6-2 or TRBV6-3 combines with J gene TRBJ2-7; TRBD1 matches at 9 bases. CDR1 is MNHEY and CDR2 is SVGEGT in the germline V gene. V lost 6 bases, J lost 4 bases, and 7 bases stayed unmatched. The CDR3 has 14 residues. The CDR3 DNA sequence: TGTGCCAGCAGATCCGGGACAGGGTTTTACGAGCAGTACGTC. Translated: CASRSGTGFYEQYV.

This clonotype was seen many times. This chain links TRBV7-6 with TRBJ1-4; D not resolved. CDR3 length: 13 residues. The germline CDR1 and CDR2 sequences are SGHVS and FNYEAQ. V lost 5 bases, J lost 8 bases, and 12 bases lay in between. The chain's CDR3 is CASSPEGYEKLFF. The CDR3 bases are TGTGCCAGCAGCCCTGAGGGATACGAAAAACTGTTTTTT.

This chain uses TRBV18 with TRBJ1-6; TRBD1 matches at 11 bases. V dropped 5 bases and J dropped 9; count of bases not matched to a gene: 3. Germline CDR1 KGHSH, CDR2 LQKENI. This CDR3 has 14 residues. DNA of the CDR3: TGTGCCAGCTCATCTGGGACAGGGGGTTCACCCCTCCACTTT. This codes for CASSSGTGGSPLHF. The full variable domain, rest sourced from reference TRBV18 and TRBJ1-6, is NAGVMQNPRHLVRRRGQEARLRCSPMKGHSHVYWYRQLPEEGLKFMVYLQKENIIDESGMPKERFSAEFPKEGPSILRIQQVVRGDSAAYFCASSSGTGGSPLHFGNGTRLTVT.

Points on this clonotype: A much bigger clone sits one base away, suggesting this may be a read error. This chain uses TRBV6-6 with TRBJ1-5; D is unclear. The CDR3 length is 12 residues. Germline CDR1 and CDR2: MNHNY and SVGAGI (reference sequence). Trimming took 10 bases from V and 7 from J, leaving 14 bases between them. DNA of the CDR3: TGTGCCAACAGCAATCGGTTACAGCCCCAGCATTTT. It translates to CANSNRLQPQHF.

Many counts were recorded for this clonotype. The chain joins TRBV6-2 or TRBV6-3 to TRBJ2-1, with 7 bases identical to TRBD2. This CDR3 has 15 amino acids. The V and J ends lost 6 bases and 2 bases, in that order; junction bases with no gene match: 7. Germline CDR1 MNHEY, CDR2 SVGEGT. CDR3: CASSPGLPTYNEQFF. The CDR3 DNA reads as TGTGCCAGCAGCCCGGGACTACCCACCTACAATGAGCAGTTCTTC.

The chain uses TRBV20-1 and TRBJ2-5; 14 bases are a match to TRBD2. Per germline, CDR1 DFQATT and CDR2 SNEGSKA (reference sequence). The CDR3 covers 15 residues. Trimming at V came to 1 base and at J to 2 bases, leaving 0 bases not matched to a gene. CDR3 DNA sequence: TGCAGTGCTAGAGGACTAGCGGGGGGGCAAGAGACCCAGTACTTC. This gives the protein CSARGLAGGQETQYF.

This clonotype was detected a few times. This sequence joins TRBV6-5 and TRBJ1-1; D is possibly TRBD1 (6 bases). The CDR3 has 14 amino acids. Germline V gene data show CDR1 as MNHEY and CDR2 as SVGAGI. V was pared by 6 bases and J by 3 bases, with 14 bases between. CDR3 protein: CASSYGGLDTEAFF. CDR3 in DNA: TGTGCCAGCAGCTACGGGGGGCTGGACACTGAAGCTTTCTTT.

Comments on this clonotype: A much larger clonotype is one base distant, so this may be a read error. The V call is TRBV11-2, the J call TRBJ2-4, with 11 bases that match TRBD2. The CDR3 extends over 20 amino acids. Germline lookup yields CDR1 SGHAT and CDR2 FQNNGV. J lost 2 bases, V lost 3 bases, and 15 bases had no gene match. CDR3 coding DNA: TGTGCCAGCAGCTTGACTCTAGCGGGGGGACCGACAGGGACCAAAAACATTCAGTACTTC. It yields the protein CASSLTLAGGPTGTKNIQYF.

In this sample, this clonotype turned up many times. The chain recombines TRBV7-9 with TRBJ2-3; TRBD2 might be the D (6 bases). The germline V gene encodes CDR1 SEHNR and CDR2 FQNEAQ (reference sequence). This CDR3 has 17 amino acids. V lost 4 bases and J 2 bases, leaving 19 bases between the germline ends. The CDR3 loop reads CASSSAEGTPITDTQYF. The CDR3, as DNA: TGTGCCAGCAGCTCGGCGGAGGGTACCCCTATCACAGATACGCAGTATTTT.

This chain joins TRBV7-6 and TRBJ2-2, with 8 bases matching TRBD1. Losses at the gene ends were 5 bases for V and 5 bases for J; bases not matched to a gene: 10. This CDR3 is built from 16 residues. Germline V gene lookup returns CDR1 SGHVS and CDR2 FNYEAQ. The CDR3 protein is CASSPRGQGRTGELFF. CDR3 coding DNA: TGTGCCAGCAGCCCCCGTGGACAGGGCCGGACCGGGGAGCTGTTTTTT. The full variable domain, completed using reference TRBV7-6 and TRBJ2-2, is GAGVSQSPRYKVTKRGQDVALRCDPISGHVSLYWYRQALGQGPEFLTYFNYEAQQDKSGLPNDRFSAERPEGSISTLTIQRTEQRDSAMYRCASSPRGQGRTGELFFGEGSRLTVL.

This clonotype turned up a few times. This chain connects TRBV7-9 to TRBJ2-1; no clear D gene. This CDR3 is 12 amino acids long. From germline, CDR1 is SEHNR and CDR2 FQNEAQ (reference sequence). V dropped 8 bases and J dropped 9 bases, with 14 bases sitting between them. As DNA, the CDR3 is TGTGCCAGCTCTGACTTGGTGATTGAGCAGTTCTTC. The encoded protein is CASSDLVIEQFF.

Of note for this clonotype: The junction differs from germline at one of its ends, possibly a read error. V is TRBV7-6 and J is TRBJ2-1, with D tentatively TRBD1 or TRBD2 (6 bases each). Germline-derived CDR1 and CDR2 are SGHVS and FNYEAQ. The CDR3 spans 15 residues. CDR3 nucleotide sequence: TGTGCCAGCACCTTAAACGGGGGCGCCTACAATGAGCAGTTCTTC. Translating gives CASTLNGGAYNEQFF. The whole variable domain, filled in from reference TRBV7-6 and TRBJ2-1, reads GAGVSQSPRYKVTKRGQDVALRCDPISGHVSLYWYRQALGQGPEFLTYFNYEAQQDKSGLPNDRFSAERPEGSISTLTIQRTEQRDSAMYRCASTLNGGAYNEQFFGPGTRLTVL.

This sequence joins TRBV29-1 and TRBJ2-1, with D possibly being TRBD1 or TRBD2 (5 bases each). Deletions cut 7 bases from V and 5 bases from J, with 15 bases between. CDR3 length: 13 amino acids. Germline loops: CDR1 SQVTM, CDR2 ANQGSEA. The CDR3 sequence: CSGGRAGNNEQFF. CDR3 DNA sequence: TGCAGCGGGGGCAGGGCGGGCAACAATGAGCAGTTCTTC.